This is a list of T cell receptor beta chains from one sample in a study of cytotoxic CD8 clonotypes in ibrutinib-treated CLL. Libraries were prepared by immunoSEQ multiplex PCR; TCRdb keeps only in-frame clonotypes and omits some of them. The sample carries approximately 120,000 clones, roughly 57% recorded once. The sequencing used PBMCs, collected after 24 months of ibrutinib treatment. The origin of the receptors is a human donor with chronic lymphocytic leukemia. Both conserved end residues are part of each CDR3. A D gene is named only where the DNA matches it firmly. Clone size appears in some rows only: once, few, many, or a class for an expanded clone.

TRBV7-3	TRBD1	17	TRBJ2-5	-	TGTGCCAGCAGTAGAAACTCGGCGGGACAGGAGTTGGGGACCCAGTACTTC	CASSRNSAGQELGTQYF
TRBV25-1	TRBD1	16	TRBJ2-3	-	TGTGCCAGCAGTGAACCTAGACAGGGGCGGTTAGATACGCAGTATTTT	CASSEPRQGRLDTQYF
TRBV5-1	-	17	TRBJ2-3	few	TGCGCCAGCAGCTTGGGGAACCTTGGGGGGAGCACAGATACGCAGTATTTT	CASSLGNLGGSTDTQYF
TRBV4-2	-	16	TRBJ1-5	-	TGTGCCAGCAGCCCCCTAGGGGTTAAAGACAATCAGCCCCAGCATTTT	CASSPLGVKDNQPQHF
TRBV29-1	TRBD1	14	TRBJ2-2	-	TGCAGCACATCGGACAGGGGGCGCCCCGGGGAGCTGTTTTTT	CSTSDRGRPGELFF
TRBV5-1	-	15	TRBJ1-2	-	TGCGCCAGCAGCTCCAATTCCTTGGGGGGTCATGGCTACACCTTC	CASSSNSLGGHGYTF
TRBV7-9	TRBD2	17	TRBJ2-5	-	TGTGCCAGCAGCCCCTCATGGGGACTAGCGGGCCAAGAGACCCAGTACTTC	CASSPSWGLAGQETQYF
TRBV2	-	16	TRBJ2-2	once	TGTGCCAGCAGTGAAGCGCCTGGCGGAAACACCGGGGAGCTGTTTTTT	CASSEAPGGNTGELFF
TRBV27	TRBD2	17	TRBJ2-3	-	TGTGCCAGCAGAGATTCGGGACTAGCGGGGGCCCCAGATACGCAGTATTTT	CASRDSGLAGAPDTQYF
TRBV10-2	-	15	TRBJ1-5	-	TGCGCCAGCAGTGAGCAGGAATTGAGCAATCAGCCCCAGCATTTT	CASSEQELSNQPQHF
TRBV4-2	TRBD2	16	TRBJ2-3	few	TGTGCCAGCAGCCGACGGACTAGCGGAAGCACAGATACGCAGTATTTT	CASSRRTSGSTDTQYF
TRBV16	-	18	TRBJ1-2	-	TGTGCCAGCAGCCAATCGCTCGACAGGCTTGAATCTAACTATGGCTACACCTTC	CASSQSLDRLESNYGYTF
TRBV2	-	14	TRBJ2-5	-	TGTGCCAGCAGTCCGGGACCCACTAAAGAGACCCAGTACTTC	CASSPGPTKETQYF
TRBV5-6	-	13	TRBJ2-7	-	TGTGCCAGCAGCTTGGGACAGTACTACGAGCAGTACTTC	CASSLGQYYEQYF
TRBV9	-	15	TRBJ1-4	-	TGTGCCAGCAGCGTTACAGGGACGGGTAATGAAAAACTGTTTTTT	CASSVTGTGNEKLFF
TRBV28	-	18	TRBJ2-6	-	TGTGCCAGCAGTCCTGGGAGAGGGTGGGACTCTGGGGCCAACGTCCTGACTTTC	CASSPGRGWDSGANVLTF
TRBV7-8	-	11	TRBJ1-2	-	TGTGCCAGCAGCTCACAGGGTCTGGGTACCTTC	CASSSQGLGTF
TRBV28	-	15	TRBJ1-5	few	TGTGCCAGCAGTTTTTCTACGAGGGTCCGTCAGCCCCAGCATTTT	CASSFSTRVRQPQHF
TRBV7-2	-	11	TRBJ2-2	-	TGTGCCAGCAGCTTACAGGCGGAGCTGTTTTTT	CASSLQAELFF
TRBV6-5	TRBD2	15	TRBJ2-7	-	TGTGCCAGCAGTTACGAGGGCGGGGGGGCCCGGGAGCAGTACTTC	CASSYEGGGAREQYF
TRBV6-6	-	11	TRBJ1-2	few	TGTGCCAGCAGAGATGGGGTTGGCTACACCTTC	CASRDGVGYTF
TRBV19	-	15	TRBJ1-2	-	TGTGCCAGTAGTCCACGGACAGCGGCCAATTATGGCTACACCTTC	CASSPRTAANYGYTF
TRBV6-5	-	13	TRBJ1-2	-	TGTGCCAGCAGCGACCCCAGGGTCGGTGGCTACACCTTC	CASSDPRVGGYTF
TRBV25-1	TRBD1	18	TRBJ2-6	-	TGTGCCAGCAGTGGTGGGACAGGGAAAACCTCTGGGGCCAACGTCCTGACTTTC	CASSGGTGKTSGANVLTF